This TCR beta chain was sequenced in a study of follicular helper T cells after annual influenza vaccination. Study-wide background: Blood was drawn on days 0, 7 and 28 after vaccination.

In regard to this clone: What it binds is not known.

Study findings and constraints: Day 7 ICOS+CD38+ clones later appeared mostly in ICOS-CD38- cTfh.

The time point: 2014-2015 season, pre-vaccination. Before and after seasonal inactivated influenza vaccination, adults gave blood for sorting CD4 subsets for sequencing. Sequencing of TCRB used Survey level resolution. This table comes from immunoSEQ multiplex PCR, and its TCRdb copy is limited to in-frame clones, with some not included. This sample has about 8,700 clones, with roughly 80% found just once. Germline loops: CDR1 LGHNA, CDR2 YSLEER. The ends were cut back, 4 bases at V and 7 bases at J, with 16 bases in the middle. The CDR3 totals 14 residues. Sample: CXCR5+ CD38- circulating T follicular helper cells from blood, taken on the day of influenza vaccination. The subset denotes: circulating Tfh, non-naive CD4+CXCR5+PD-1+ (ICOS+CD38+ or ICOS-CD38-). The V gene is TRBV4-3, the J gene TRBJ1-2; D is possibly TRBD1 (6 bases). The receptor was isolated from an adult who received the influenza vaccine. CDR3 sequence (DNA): TGCGCCAGCAGCCCAGAGGCAGGGGTGAGTGGCTACACCTTC. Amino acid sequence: CASSPEAGVSGYTF.